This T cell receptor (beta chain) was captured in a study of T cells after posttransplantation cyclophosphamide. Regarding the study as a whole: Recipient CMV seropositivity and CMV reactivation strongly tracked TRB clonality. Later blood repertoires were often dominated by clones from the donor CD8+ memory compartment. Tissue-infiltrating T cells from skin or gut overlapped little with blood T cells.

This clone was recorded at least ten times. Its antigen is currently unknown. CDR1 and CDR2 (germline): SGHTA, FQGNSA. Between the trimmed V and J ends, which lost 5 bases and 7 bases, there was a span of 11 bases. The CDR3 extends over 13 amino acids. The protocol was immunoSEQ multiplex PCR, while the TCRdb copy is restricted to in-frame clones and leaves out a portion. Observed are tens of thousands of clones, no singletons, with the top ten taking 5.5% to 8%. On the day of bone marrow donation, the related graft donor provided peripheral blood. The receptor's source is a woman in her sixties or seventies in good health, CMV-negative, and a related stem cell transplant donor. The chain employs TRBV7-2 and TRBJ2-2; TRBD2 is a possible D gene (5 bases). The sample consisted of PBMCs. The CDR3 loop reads CASSALGGGELFF. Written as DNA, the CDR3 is TGTGCCAGCAGCGCCCTCGGAGGCGGGGAGCTGTTTTTT.